These 11 T cell receptor beta chains were all obtained from the same sample, sequenced in a study of blood T cell repertoires in COVID-19. Sequencing used immunoSEQ multiplex PCR; TCRdb keeps in-frame clones, though not all of them. The table shows 170,000 or so clones, with around 84% occurring only once. The sample consisted of peripheral blood. These receptors were taken from a man aged 35 to 55 with active or convalescent COVID-19.

This clone was recorded a few times. The CDR3 sequence: CASSPYRVMNTEAFF. CDR3 coding DNA: TGTGCCAGCTCACCTTACAGGGTGATGAACACTGAAGCTTTCTTT. The gene calls are TRBV18 and TRBJ1-1, with D maybe TRBD1 (6 bases). The CDR3 totals 15 residues. Germline CDR1 KGHSH, CDR2 LQKENI. V shed 3 bases and J shed 0 bases, with 11 bases lying between them. The variable domain in full, completed from reference TRBV18 and TRBJ1-1, reads NAGVMQNPRHLVRRRGQEARLRCSPMKGHSHVYWYRQLPEEGLKFMVYLQKENIIDESGMPKERFSAEFPKEGPSILRIQQVVRGDSAAYFCASSPYRVMNTEAFFGQGTRLTVV.

The V and J genes are TRBV7-2 and TRBJ1-1; TRBD1 agrees at 10 bases. CDR1 is SGHTA and CDR2 is FQGNSA in the germline V gene. The CDR3 covers 14 residues. Germline trimming cut 5 bases from V and 5 bases from J; bases unmatched to any gene: 5. The CDR3, as DNA: TGTGCCAGCAGCCAGGACAGGGGGGGAACTGAAGCTTTCTTT. This encodes CASSQDRGGTEAFF. The complete variable domain, with remaining parts taken from reference TRBV7-2 and TRBJ1-1, reads GAGVSQSPSNKVTEKGKDVELRCDPISGHTALYWYRQSLGQGLEFLIYFQGNSAPDKSGLPSDRFSAERTGGSVSTLTIQRTQQEDSAVYLCASSQDRGGTEAFFGQGTRLTVV.

This clone appeared a few times. The chain joins TRBV30 to TRBJ1-2; tentatively, D is TRBD1 (5 bases). The germline CDR1 and CDR2 sequences are GTSNPN and SVGIG (reference sequence). The CDR3 consists of 12 residues. V was pared by 3 bases and J by 8 bases, with 13 bases between. CDR3 sequence reads: CAWSGTSGGYTF. CDR3 nucleotide sequence: TGTGCCTGGAGCGGGACTAGCGGAGGCTACACCTTC.

This chain links TRBV14 with TRBJ1-5; no clear D. The germline CDR1 and CDR2 sequences are SGHDN and FVKESK. The V end lost 5 bases, the J end lost 3 bases, and 8 bases lay between the germline ends. The CDR3 contains 13 residues. DNA for the CDR3: TGTGCCAGCAGCAAACAGTTCAATCAGCCCCAGCATTTT. Amino acids: CASSKQFNQPQHF.

This clone was seen only a few times. Here the CDR3 DNA reads TGTGCCAGCGGGGGACAGGCAGCCTACGAGCAGTACTTC. It yields the protein CASGGQAAYEQYF. This rearrangement joins TRBV2 to TRBJ2-7, with TRBD1 identical over 8 bases. The CDR3 is 13 amino acids. V was clipped by 8 bases and J by 2 bases; unmatched bases: 5. Germline V gives CDR1 SNHLY, CDR2 FYNNEI. The entire variable domain, with the rest obtained from reference TRBV2 and TRBJ2-7, is as follows: EPEVTQTPSHQVTQMGQEVILRCVPISNHLYFYWYRQILGQKVEFLVSFYNNEISEKSEIFDDQFSVERPDGSNFTLKIRSTKLEDSAMYFCASGGQAAYEQYFGPGTRLTVT.

The rearrangement joins TRBV13 to TRBJ2-3; 16 nucleotides align to TRBD2. CDR3 length equals 17 residues. CDR1 is PRHDT and CDR2 is FYEKMQ in the germline V gene (reference sequence). With 5 bases clipped from V and 5 bases from J, the junction kept 7 bases outside the gene matches. Here the CDR3 DNA reads TGTGCCAGCAGCCCCTCCGGGACTAGCGGGGGGGTAGATACGCAGTATTTT. Translating gives CASSPSGTSGGVDTQYF.

V gene TRBV30 combines with J gene TRBJ2-2; unclear D gene. The CDR3 is 13 amino acids. V gave up 0 bases and J gave up 6 bases, with 8 bases separating them. The germline gives CDR1 GTSNPN, CDR2 SVGIG (reference sequence). The CDR3 protein is CAWSVRAPGELFF. In DNA form, the CDR3 reads TGTGCCTGGAGTGTACGAGCTCCCGGGGAGCTGTTTTTT.

This chain joins TRBV5-1 and TRBJ2-3; 9 nucleotides align to TRBD1. Germline lookup yields CDR1 SGHRS and CDR2 YFSETQ. This CDR3 contains 13 residues. V was pared by 6 bases and J by 4 bases, with 3 bases of the junction left unmatched. CDR3 region: CASKGQGSDTQYF. In DNA form, the CDR3 reads TGCGCCAGCAAGGGACAGGGATCAGATACGCAGTATTTT.

This clone was seen only a few times. The chain is built from TRBV30 and TRBJ1-1, with D possibly matching TRBD1 (5 bases). The CDR3 has 13 residues. The germline V and J ends were trimmed by 0 bases and 7 bases, with 12 bases remaining between them. CDR1 and CDR2 (germline): GTSNPN, SVGIG (reference sequence). CDR3 region: CAWSVVGGSEAFF. CDR3 sequence (DNA): TGTGCCTGGAGTGTAGTGGGGGGGAGTGAAGCTTTCTTT.

The chain has TRBV18 and TRBJ1-5, with D possibly TRBD1 on 5 matching bases. Germline values: CDR1 KGHSH, CDR2 LQKENI. This CDR3 contains 15 residues. V dropped 4 bases and J dropped 0 bases, with 10 bases sitting between them. The CDR3 sequence: CASSLSTGSNQPQHF. The CDR3 coding sequence is TGTGCCAGCTCACTTAGTACAGGTAGCAATCAGCCCCAGCATTTT.

The chain carries TRBV6-5 and TRBJ2-2, with a tentative D call TRBD1 (5 bases). Trimming removed 0 bases from V and 2 bases from J, with 10 bases in between. Germline-derived CDR1 and CDR2 are MNHEY and SVGAGI. The CDR3 is 16 residues long. The CDR3 reads CASSYSSRVNTGELFF. The CDR3 region has the DNA TGTGCCAGCAGTTACTCGTCCAGGGTCAACACCGGGGAGCTGTTTTTT.